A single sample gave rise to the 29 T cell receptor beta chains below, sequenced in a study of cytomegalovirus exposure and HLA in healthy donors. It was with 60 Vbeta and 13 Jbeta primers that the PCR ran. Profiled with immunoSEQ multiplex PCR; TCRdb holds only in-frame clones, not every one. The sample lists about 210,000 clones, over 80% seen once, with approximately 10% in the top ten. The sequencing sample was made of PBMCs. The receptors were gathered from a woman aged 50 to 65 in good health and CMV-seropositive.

The CDR3 coding sequence is TGTGCCAGCAGCTTGCCGGGGAACTATGGCTACACCTTC. As protein: CASSLPGNYGYTF. The chain combines TRBV5-5 with TRBJ1-2, with no clear D. The V gene's germline CDR1 is SGHKS and CDR2 YYEKEE (reference sequence). V lost 1 base to trimming and J lost 2 bases, with 6 bases between them. This CDR3 has 13 amino acids.

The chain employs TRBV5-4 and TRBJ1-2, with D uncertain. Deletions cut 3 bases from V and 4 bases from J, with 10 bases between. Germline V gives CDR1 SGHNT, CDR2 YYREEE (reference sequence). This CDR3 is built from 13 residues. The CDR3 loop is CASSSKLLYGYTF. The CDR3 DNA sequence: TGTGCCAGCAGCTCAAAACTTCTCTATGGCTACACCTTC.

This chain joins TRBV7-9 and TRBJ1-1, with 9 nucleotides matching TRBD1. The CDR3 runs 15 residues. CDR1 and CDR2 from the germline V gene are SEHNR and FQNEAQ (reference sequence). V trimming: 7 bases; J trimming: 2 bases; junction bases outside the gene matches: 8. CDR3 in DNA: TGTGCCAGCACCCACAGGGGGCTTTCTAACACTGAAGCTTTCTTT. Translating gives CASTHRGLSNTEAFF.

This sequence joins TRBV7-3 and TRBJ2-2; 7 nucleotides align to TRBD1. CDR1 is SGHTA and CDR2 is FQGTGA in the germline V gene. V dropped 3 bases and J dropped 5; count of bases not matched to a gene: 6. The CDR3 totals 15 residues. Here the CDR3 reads CASSLRGLETGELFF. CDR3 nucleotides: TGTGCCAGCAGCTTGAGGGGGCTGGAGACCGGGGAGCTGTTTTTT.

CDR3 amino acids: CAWSLRGGGKLFF. CDR3 sequence (DNA): TGTGCCTGGTCCTTGCGGGGAGGGGGAAAACTGTTTTTT. V gene TRBV30 combines with J gene TRBJ1-4; D perhaps matches TRBD1 (6 bases). V was cut by 5 bases and J by 10 bases, with 17 bases left in between. The CDR3 extends over 13 amino acids. The V gene's germline CDR1 is GTSNPN and CDR2 SVGIG (reference sequence).

Written as DNA, the CDR3 is TGTGCCAGTAGTATTGGGCGACAGGGTATACAGCCCCAGCATTTT. Translating gives CASSIGRQGIQPQHF. V is TRBV19 and J is TRBJ1-5; 7 bases match TRBD1. CDR3 length: 15 residues. V was pared by 3 bases and J by 7 bases, with 9 bases of the junction left unmatched. Germline CDR1 LNHDA, CDR2 SQIVND (reference sequence).

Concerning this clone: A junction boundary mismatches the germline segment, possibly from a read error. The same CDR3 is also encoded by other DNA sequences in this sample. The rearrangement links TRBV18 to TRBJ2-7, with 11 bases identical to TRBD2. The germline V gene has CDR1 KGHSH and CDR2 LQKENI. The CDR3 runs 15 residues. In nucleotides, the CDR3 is TGTGCTAGCTCCCAACCGGGACTAGCGGCTTACGAGCAGTACTTC. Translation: CASSQPGLAAYEQYF.

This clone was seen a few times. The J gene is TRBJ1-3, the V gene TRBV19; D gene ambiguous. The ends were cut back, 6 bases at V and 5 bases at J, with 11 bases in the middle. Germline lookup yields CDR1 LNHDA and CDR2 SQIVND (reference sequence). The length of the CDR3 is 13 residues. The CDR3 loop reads CASRPAARNTIYF. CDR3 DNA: TGTGCCAGTAGACCCGCGGCTCGAAACACCATATATTTT.

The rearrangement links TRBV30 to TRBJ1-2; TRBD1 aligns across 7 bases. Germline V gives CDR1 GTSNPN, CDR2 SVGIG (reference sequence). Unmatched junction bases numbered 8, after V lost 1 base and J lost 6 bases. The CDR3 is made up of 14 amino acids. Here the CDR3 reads CAWSADTTGDGYTF. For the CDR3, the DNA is TGTGCCTGGAGTGCAGATACTACAGGGGATGGCTACACCTTC.

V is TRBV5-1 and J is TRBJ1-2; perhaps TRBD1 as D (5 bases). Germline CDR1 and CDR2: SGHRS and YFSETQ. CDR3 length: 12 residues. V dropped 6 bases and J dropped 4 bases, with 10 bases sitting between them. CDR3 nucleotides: TGCGCCAGCAACGGGGGGGGCTATGGCTACACCTTC. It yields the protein CASNGGGYGYTF.

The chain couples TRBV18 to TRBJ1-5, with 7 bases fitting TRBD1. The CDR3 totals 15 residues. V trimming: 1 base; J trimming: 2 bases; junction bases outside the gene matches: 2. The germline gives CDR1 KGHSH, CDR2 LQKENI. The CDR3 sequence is CASSPLGTGNQPQHF. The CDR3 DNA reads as TGTGCCAGCTCACCACTTGGGACAGGCAATCAGCCCCAGCATTTT. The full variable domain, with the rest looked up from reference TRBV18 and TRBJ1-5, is NAGVMQNPRHLVRRRGQEARLRCSPMKGHSHVYWYRQLPEEGLKFMVYLQKENIIDESGMPKERFSAEFPKEGPSILRIQQVVRGDSAAYFCASSPLGTGNQPQHFGDGTRLSIL.

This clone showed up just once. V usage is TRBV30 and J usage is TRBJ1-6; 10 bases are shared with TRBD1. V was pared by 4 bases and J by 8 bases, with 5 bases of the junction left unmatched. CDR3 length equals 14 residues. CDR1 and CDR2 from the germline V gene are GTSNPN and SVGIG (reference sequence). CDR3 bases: TGTGCCTGGACTCACGGGACAGGGGATTCACCCCTCCACTTT. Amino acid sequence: CAWTHGTGDSPLHF.

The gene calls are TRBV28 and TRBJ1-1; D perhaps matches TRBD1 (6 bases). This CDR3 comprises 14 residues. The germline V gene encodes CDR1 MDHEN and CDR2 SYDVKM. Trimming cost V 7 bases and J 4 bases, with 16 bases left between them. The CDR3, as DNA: TGTGCCAGCACCCCCCCCACAGGGCTCACTGAAGCTTTCTTT. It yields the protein CASTPPTGLTEAFF.

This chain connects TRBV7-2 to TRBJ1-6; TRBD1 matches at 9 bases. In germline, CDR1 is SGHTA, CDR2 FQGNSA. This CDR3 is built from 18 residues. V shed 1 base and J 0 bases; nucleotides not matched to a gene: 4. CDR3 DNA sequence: TGTGCCAGCAGCTTAGTGGGACAGGGCTTCTCCTATAATTCACCCCTCCACTTT. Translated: CASSLVGQGFSYNSPLHF.

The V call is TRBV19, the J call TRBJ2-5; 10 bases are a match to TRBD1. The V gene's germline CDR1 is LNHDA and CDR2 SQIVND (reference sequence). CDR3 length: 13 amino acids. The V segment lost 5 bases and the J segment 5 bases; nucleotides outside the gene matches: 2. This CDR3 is CASSLDRGETQYF. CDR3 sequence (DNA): TGTGCCAGTAGTTTGGACAGGGGGGAGACCCAGTACTTC.

The CDR3 coding sequence is TGTGCCAGCAGCCACCGGGACAGGGGTCAAGGTGAAAAACTGTTTTTT. Amino acid sequence: CASSHRDRGQGEKLFF. The chain uses TRBV5-8 and TRBJ1-4; 10 bases align to TRBD1. The CDR3 loop spans 16 amino acids. The germline V gene has CDR1 SGHTS and CDR2 YDEGEE. V was pared by 4 bases and J by 7 bases, with 10 bases of the junction left unmatched.

This chain's CDR3 is CASSTGQGAYGYTF. DNA of the CDR3: TGTGCCAGCAGCACTGGACAGGGGGCCTATGGCTACACCTTC. The chain employs TRBV5-6 and TRBJ1-2, with 11 bases fitting TRBD1. The CDR3 consists of 14 residues. After removal of 4 bases from V and 4 bases from J, the junction contained 3 bases not matched to a gene. The germline CDR1 and CDR2 sequences are SGHDT and YYEEEE.

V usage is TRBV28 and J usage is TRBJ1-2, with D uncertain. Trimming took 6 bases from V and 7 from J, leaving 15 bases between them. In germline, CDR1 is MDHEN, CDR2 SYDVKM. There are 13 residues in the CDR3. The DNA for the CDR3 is TGTGCCAGCAGCCCAATTACGGGGATTGGCTACACCTTC. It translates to CASSPITGIGYTF.

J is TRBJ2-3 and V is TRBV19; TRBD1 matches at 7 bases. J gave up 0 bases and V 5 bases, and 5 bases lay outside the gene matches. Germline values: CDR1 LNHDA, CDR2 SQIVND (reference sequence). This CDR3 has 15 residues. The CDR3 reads CASSSDRASTDTQYF. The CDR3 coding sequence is TGTGCCAGTAGTTCTGACAGGGCCAGCACAGATACGCAGTATTTT.

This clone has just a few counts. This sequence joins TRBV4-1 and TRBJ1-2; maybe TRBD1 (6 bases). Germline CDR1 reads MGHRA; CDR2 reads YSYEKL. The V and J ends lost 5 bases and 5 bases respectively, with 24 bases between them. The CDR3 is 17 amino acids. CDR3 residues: CASSKAPGETGSYGYTF. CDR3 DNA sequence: TGCGCCAGCAGCAAAGCCCCAGGGGAGACAGGATCATATGGCTACACCTTC.

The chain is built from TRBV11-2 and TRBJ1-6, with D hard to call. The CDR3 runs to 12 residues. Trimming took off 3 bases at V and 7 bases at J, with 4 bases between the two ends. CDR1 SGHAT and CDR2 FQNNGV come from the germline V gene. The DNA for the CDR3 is TGTGCCAGCAGCTTCAGAAATTCACCCCTCCACTTT. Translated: CASSFRNSPLHF.

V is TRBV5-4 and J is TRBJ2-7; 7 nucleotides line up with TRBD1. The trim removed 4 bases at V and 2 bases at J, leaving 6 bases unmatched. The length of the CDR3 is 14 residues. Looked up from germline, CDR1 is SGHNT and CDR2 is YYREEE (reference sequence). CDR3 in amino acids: CASSHRDRPYEQYF. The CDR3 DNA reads TGTGCCAGCAGCCACCGGGACAGACCCTACGAGCAGTACTTC.

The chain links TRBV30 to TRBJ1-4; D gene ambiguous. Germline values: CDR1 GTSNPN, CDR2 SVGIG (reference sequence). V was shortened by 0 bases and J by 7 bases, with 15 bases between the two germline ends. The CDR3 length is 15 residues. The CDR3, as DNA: TGTGCCTGGAGTGTGTTTGGGGAGGTCGGTGAAAAACTGTTTTTT. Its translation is CAWSVFGEVGEKLFF.

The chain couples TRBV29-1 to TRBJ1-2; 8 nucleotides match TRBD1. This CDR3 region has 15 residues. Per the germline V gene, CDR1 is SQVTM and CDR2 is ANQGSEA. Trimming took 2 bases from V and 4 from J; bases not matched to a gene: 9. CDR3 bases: TGCAGCGTTGAACCAGTCAGGACAGGGACCTATGGCTACACCTTC. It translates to CSVEPVRTGTYGYTF.

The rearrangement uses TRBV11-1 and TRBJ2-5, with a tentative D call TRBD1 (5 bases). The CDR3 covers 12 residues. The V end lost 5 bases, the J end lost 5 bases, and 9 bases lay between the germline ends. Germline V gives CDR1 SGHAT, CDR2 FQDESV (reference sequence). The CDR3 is CASSPGRETQYF. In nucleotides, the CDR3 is TGTGCCAGCAGCCCAGGGCGCGAGACCCAGTACTTC.

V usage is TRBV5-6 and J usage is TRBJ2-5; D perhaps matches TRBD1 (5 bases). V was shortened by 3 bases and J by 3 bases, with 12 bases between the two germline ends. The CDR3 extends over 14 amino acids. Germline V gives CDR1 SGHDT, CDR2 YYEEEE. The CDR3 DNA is TGTGCCAGCAGCTCGCCCGGCAGGGAAGAGACCCAGTACTTC. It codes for CASSSPGREETQYF.

The CDR3 DNA is TGTGCCAGCAGCCCCTTCCTTACTAGCGACCAAGGGGAGCAGTTCTTC. Translation gives CASSPFLTSDQGEQFF. This chain links TRBV4-2 with TRBJ2-1; 7 bases match TRBD2. Germline V gives CDR1 LGHNA, CDR2 YNFKEQ. The V segment lost 4 bases and the J segment 10 bases; nucleotides outside the gene matches: 16. The CDR3 is 16 residues long.

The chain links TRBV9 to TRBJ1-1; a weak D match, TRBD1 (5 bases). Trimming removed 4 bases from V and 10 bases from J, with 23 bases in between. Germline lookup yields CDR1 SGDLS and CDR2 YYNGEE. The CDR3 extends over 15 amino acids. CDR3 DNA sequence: TGTGCCAGCAGCCCCGGGGACTTGCCCAGGGAGGGAGCTTTCTTT. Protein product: CASSPGDLPREGAFF.

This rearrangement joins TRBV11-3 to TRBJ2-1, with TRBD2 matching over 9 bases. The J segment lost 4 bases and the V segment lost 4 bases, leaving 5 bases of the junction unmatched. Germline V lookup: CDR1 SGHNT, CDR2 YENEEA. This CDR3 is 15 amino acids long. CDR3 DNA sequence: TGTGCCAGCAGCTACAGACTAGCGGCTTACAATGAGCAGTTCTTC. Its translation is CASSYRLAAYNEQFF. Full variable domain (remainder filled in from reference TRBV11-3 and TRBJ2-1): EAGVVQSPRYKIIEKKQPVAFWCNPISGHNTLYWYLQNLGQGPELLIRYENEEAVDDSQLPKDRFSAERLKGVDSTLKIQPAELGDSAVYLCASSYRLAAYNEQFFGPGTRLTVL.